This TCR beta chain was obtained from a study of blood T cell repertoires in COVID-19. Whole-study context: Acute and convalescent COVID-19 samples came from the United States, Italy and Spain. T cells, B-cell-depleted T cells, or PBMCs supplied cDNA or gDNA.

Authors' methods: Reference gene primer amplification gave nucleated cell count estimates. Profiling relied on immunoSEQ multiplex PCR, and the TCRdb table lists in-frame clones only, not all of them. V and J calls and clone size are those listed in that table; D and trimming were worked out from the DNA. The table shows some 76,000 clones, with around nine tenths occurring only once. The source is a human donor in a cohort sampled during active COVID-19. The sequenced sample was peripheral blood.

CDR3 sequence reads: CASSEHRGRSYGYTF. In nucleotides, the CDR3 is TGTGCCAGCAGCGAACACAGGGGGCGAAGCTATGGCTACACCTTC. The J gene is TRBJ1-2, the V gene TRBV7-8; 9 bases agree with TRBD1. This CDR3 is built from 15 residues. Germline CDR1 and CDR2: SGHVS and FQNEAQ. With V trimmed by 5 bases and J by 4 bases, 8 bases remained unmatched. Filled out from reference TRBV7-8 and TRBJ1-2, the complete variable domain reads GAGVSQSPRYKVAKRGQDVALRCDPISGHVSLFWYQQALGQGPEFLTYFQNEAQLDKSGLPSDRFFAERPEGSVSTLKIQRTQQEDSAVYLCASSEHRGRSYGYTFGSGTRLTVV.